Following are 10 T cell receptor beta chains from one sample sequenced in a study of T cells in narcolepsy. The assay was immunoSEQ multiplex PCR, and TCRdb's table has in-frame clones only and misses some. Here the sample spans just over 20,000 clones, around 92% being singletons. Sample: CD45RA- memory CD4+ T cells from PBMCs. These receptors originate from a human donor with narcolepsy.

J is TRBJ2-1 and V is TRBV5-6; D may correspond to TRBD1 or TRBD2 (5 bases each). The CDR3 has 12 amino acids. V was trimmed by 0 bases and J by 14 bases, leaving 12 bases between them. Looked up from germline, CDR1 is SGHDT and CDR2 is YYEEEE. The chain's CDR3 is CASSLGQLGEFF. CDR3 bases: TGTGCCAGCAGCTTGGGACAGCTCGGGGAGTTCTTC.

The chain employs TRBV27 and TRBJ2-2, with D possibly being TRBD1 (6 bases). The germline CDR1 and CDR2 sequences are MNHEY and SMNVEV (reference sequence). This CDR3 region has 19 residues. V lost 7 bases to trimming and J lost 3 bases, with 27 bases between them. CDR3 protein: CASTRVRAGALRDTGELFF. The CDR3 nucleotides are TGTGCCAGCACTCGGGTAAGGGCAGGGGCCCTTCGGGACACCGGGGAGCTGTTTTTT.

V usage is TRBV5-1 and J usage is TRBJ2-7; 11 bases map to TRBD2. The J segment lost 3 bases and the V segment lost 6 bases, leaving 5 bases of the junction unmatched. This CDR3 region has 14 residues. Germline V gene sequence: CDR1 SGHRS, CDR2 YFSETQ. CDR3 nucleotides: TGCGCCAGCACCCCGGGGACTAGCGGCTACGAGCAGTACTTC. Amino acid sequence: CASTPGTSGYEQYF. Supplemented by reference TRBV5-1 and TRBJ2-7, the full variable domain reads KAGVTQTPRYLIKTRGQQVTLSCSPISGHRSVSWYQQTPGQGLQFLFEYFSETQRNKGNFPGRFSGRQFSNSRSEMNVSTLELGDSALYLCASTPGTSGYEQYFGPGTRLTVT.

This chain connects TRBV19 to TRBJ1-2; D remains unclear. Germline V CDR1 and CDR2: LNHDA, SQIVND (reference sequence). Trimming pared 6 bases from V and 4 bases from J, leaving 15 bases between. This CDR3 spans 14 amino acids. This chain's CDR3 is CASRERDSTYGYTF. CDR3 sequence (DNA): TGTGCCAGTAGGGAAAGGGATTCTACCTATGGCTACACCTTC.

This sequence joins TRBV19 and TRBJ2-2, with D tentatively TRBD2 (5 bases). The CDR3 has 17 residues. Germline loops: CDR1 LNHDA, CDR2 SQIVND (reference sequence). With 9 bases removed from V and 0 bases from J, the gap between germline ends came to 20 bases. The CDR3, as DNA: TGTGCCAGCAACTCTCCCCGGGAACGAGCGAACACCGGGGAGCTGTTTTTT. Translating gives CASNSPRERANTGELFF.

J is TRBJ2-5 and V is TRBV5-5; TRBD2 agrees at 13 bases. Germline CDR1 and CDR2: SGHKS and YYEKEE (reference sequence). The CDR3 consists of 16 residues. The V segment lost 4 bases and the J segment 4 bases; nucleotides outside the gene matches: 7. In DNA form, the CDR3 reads TGTGCCAGCAGCGGGCGGACTAGCGGGAGTCCAGAGACCCAGTACTTC. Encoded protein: CASSGRTSGSPETQYF.

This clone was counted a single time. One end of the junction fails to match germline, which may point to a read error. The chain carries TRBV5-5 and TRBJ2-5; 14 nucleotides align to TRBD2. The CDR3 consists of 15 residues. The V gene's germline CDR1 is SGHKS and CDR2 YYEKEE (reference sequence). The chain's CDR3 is CASSLGLAGAETQYF. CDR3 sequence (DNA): TGTGCCAGCAGTTTGGGACTAGCGGGAGCAGAGACCCAGTACTTC.

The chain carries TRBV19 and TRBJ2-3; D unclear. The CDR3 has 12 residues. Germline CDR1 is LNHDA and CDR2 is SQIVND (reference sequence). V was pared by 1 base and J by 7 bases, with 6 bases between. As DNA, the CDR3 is TGTGCCAGTAGTATAGTAAGGAATACGCAGTATTTT. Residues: CASSIVRNTQYF.

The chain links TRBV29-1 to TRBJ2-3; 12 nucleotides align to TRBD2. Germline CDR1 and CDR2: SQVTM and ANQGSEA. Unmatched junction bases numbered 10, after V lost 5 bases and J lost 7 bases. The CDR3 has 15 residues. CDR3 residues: CSVLTGLAGPNTQYF. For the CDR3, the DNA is TGCAGCGTTCTAACGGGACTAGCGGGCCCTAATACGCAGTATTTT.

The CDR3 DNA reads as TGTGCCTGGAAGGACAGGGCCTACACTGAAGCTTTCTTT. Protein: CAWKDRAYTEAFF. The V and J genes are TRBV30 and TRBJ1-1, with TRBD1 matching 8 bases. Trimming at V came to 4 bases and at J to 3 bases, leaving 4 bases not matched to a gene. The germline V gene has CDR1 GTSNPN and CDR2 SVGIG (reference sequence). This CDR3 is 13 amino acids long.